There are a few counts of the clone carrying this T cell receptor (beta chain). Its antigen is unknown. Measured with immunoSEQ multiplex PCR; TCRdb has only the in-frame clones, and not every one. The sample lists over 200,000 clones, roughly 80% occurring once. This entry belongs to a study of cytomegalovirus exposure and HLA in healthy donors. CDR3 length: 12 amino acids. In germline, CDR1 is MGHRA, CDR2 YSYEKL. The V and J ends lost 2 bases and 7 bases respectively, with 9 bases between them. Study-wide findings and caveats: Cytomegalovirus-associated status was assigned to roughly 160 TCR beta chains.

This receptor was obtained from a woman aged 18-30 years in good health and CMV-seronegative. Material for sequencing was PBMCs. The genes are TRBV4-1 and TRBJ2-7; D call uncertain. The CDR3 DNA is TGCGCCAGCAGCCAACCTCGAGGTGAGCAGTACTTC. Translation: CASSQPRGEQYF.